This TCR beta chain was captured in a study of cytomegalovirus exposure and HLA in healthy donors. Study-wide points: Solely CMV serostatus was available to characterize immune exposure. Excluded were some V segments that proved indistinguishable, including TRBV6-2 and TRBV6-3. When analyzed later, the rates of TCR association showed variation by HLA locus, with DRB1 the most and HLA-C the fewest.

After removal of 6 bases from V and 6 bases from J, the junction contained 7 bases not matched to a gene. CDR3 length: 14 residues. Per the germline V gene, CDR1 is MNHEY and CDR2 is SVGAGI. The PCR used 60 Vbeta and 13 Jbeta primers. The protocol was immunoSEQ multiplex PCR, while the TCRdb copy is restricted to in-frame clones and leaves out a portion. The repertoire holds around 99,000 clones, with approximately 80% as singletons. At the time of sampling, donors were nominally healthy, though unrecorded immune exposures were likely. This clone occurred a few times. The antigen is unknown. The chain joins TRBV6-5 to TRBJ2-4; 8 bases are a match to TRBD1. This receptor was identified in a male donor in good health and CMV-seronegative. Material: PBMCs. CDR3 bases: TGTGCCAGCAGGATTACTCAGGGGGCAAACATTCAGTACTTC. It is translated as CASRITQGANIQYF.